These 20 T cell receptor beta chains share one sample of origin, sequenced in a study of chemoradiotherapy in HPV16-positive cancers (dated by TCRdb to between 2021 and 2024). The library was generated by the immunoSEQ multiplex PCR assay. TCRdb stores this immuneACCESS table with in-frame sequences only. Part of the clones is absent; in the studies checked, under half of the shortfall reflects unresolved V genes, and no reason is known for the rest. In this sample the table shows fewer than 3,000 clones, about 81% of which occur a single time. The ten largest clones capture 8.5% to 9% of the sample. The sample here was tumor tissue, taken from a patient who underwent chemoradiotherapy. The receptors shown here come from a human donor with HPV-associated anogenital cancer.

This chain uses TRBV7-9 with TRBJ2-5; weak D call: TRBD2 (7 bases). This CDR3 has 15 residues. V lost 5 bases and J lost 1, with 14 bases in between. CDR1 and CDR2 from the germline V gene are SEHNR and FQNEAQ (reference sequence). In nucleotides, the CDR3 is TGTGCCAGCAGCGGAGGGGGGGGCCTCCAAGAGACCCAGTACTTC. The encoded protein is CASSGGGGLQETQYF.

Regarding this clone: One end of the junction does not line up with germline, which may come from a read error. The chain employs TRBV7-7 and TRBJ2-5; 7 bases map to TRBD2. The CDR3 is made up of 12 amino acids. CDR1 and CDR2 (germline): SSHAT, FNYEAQ (reference sequence). Here the CDR3 reads CASSLAGETQYF. CDR3 sequence (DNA): TGTGCTAGCAGCTTAGCGGGCGAGACCCAGTACTTC.

The CDR3 DNA reads TGCGCCAGCAGCTTGGGGACGGTCTACACCTTC. It specifies CASSLGTVYTF. The rearrangement links TRBV5-1 to TRBJ1-2; D is uncertain. The V end was cut by 0 bases, the J end by 10 bases, with 7 bases between. CDR3 size: 11 residues. Germline V gene sequence: CDR1 SGHRS, CDR2 YFSETQ.

The chain joins TRBV9 to TRBJ2-7, with D perhaps matching TRBD2 (6 bases). Germline assignment: CDR1 SGDLS and CDR2 YYNGEE. The CDR3 spans 18 residues. Trimming removed 0 bases from V and 2 bases from J, with 21 bases in between. The CDR3 sequence: CASSVASFLGTGPYEQYF. The DNA for the CDR3 is TGTGCCAGCAGCGTAGCTAGTTTCCTCGGGACTGGACCCTACGAGCAGTACTTC.

The rearrangement uses TRBV7-3 and TRBJ1-6, with TRBD1 matching 9 bases. The CDR3 sequence is 15 residues long. V shed 3 bases, J shed 3 bases, and the junction held 0 bases outside the gene matches. The germline gives CDR1 SGHTA, CDR2 FQGTGA. CDR3 in DNA: TGTGCCAGCAGCTTGACAGGGGGCTATAATTCACCCCTCCACTTT. This translates into CASSLTGGYNSPLHF.

CDR3 DNA: TGTGCCAGCAGCTTAGATTACGACAATGAGCAGTTCTTC. The encoded protein is CASSLDYDNEQFF. The chain links TRBV11-1 to TRBJ2-1; D remains unclear. Germline CDR1 SGHAT, CDR2 FQDESV (reference sequence). The CDR3 spans 13 residues. Trimming pared 1 base from V and 5 bases from J, leaving 6 bases between.

The chain carries TRBV19 and TRBJ1-2; 9 positions match TRBD1. Germline trimming cut 5 bases from V and 5 bases from J; bases unmatched to any gene: 9. The germline CDR1 and CDR2 sequences are LNHDA and SQIVND (reference sequence). The CDR3 spans 15 residues. The CDR3 sequence: CASSLGFGQGYGYTF. The CDR3 region has the DNA TGTGCCAGTAGTCTTGGTTTCGGACAGGGGTATGGCTACACCTTC.

This clone has only a few counts. CDR3 coding DNA: TGTGCCAGCAGCTTAGTCGTTCCCGAGCAGTACTTC. Protein: CASSLVVPEQYF. The gene calls are TRBV7-9 and TRBJ2-7; no definite D call. This CDR3 spans 12 amino acids. The germline V gene encodes CDR1 SEHNR and CDR2 FQNEAQ (reference sequence). With 1 base removed from V and 6 bases from J, the gap between germline ends came to 7 bases.

V is TRBV27 and J is TRBJ2-1, with D perhaps matching TRBD2 (5 bases). CDR3 length: 14 amino acids. Per germline, CDR1 MNHEY and CDR2 SMNVEV (reference sequence). Trimming left V 7 bases short and J 6 bases short, with 16 bases between. This CDR3 reads CASTPIIGGNEQFF. The CDR3 DNA is TGTGCCAGCACCCCAATTATCGGAGGCAATGAGCAGTTCTTC.

This clone was picked up a small number of times. V is TRBV30 and J is TRBJ1-1; D is uncertain. Looked up from germline, CDR1 is GTSNPN and CDR2 is SVGIG (reference sequence). Trimming took off 0 bases at V and 0 bases at J, with 11 bases between the two ends. This CDR3 is built from 15 residues. DNA of the CDR3: TGTGCCTGGAGTGTCCCCTATGGATTGAACACTGAAGCTTTCTTT. Residues: CAWSVPYGLNTEAFF.

V is TRBV4-2 and J is TRBJ1-2; 7 positions match TRBD1. CDR3 length: 14 amino acids. In germline, CDR1 is LGHNA, CDR2 YNFKEQ. J was trimmed by 5 bases and V by 1 base; bases with no gene match: 4. CDR3 nucleotides: TGTGCCAGCAGCCAAGCTCGGGACAGTTATGGCTACACCTTC. Protein: CASSQARDSYGYTF.

This chain links TRBV6-1 with TRBJ2-6; no clear D gene. The CDR3 contains 15 residues. V lost 1 base, J lost 0 bases, and 4 bases lay in between. The germline gives CDR1 MNHNS, CDR2 SASEGT. The CDR3 protein is CASSEGGSGANVLTF. In DNA, the CDR3 is TGTGCCAGCAGTGAAGGGGGCTCTGGGGCCAACGTCCTGACTTTC.

This clone has a handful of counts. The V gene is TRBV6-4, the J gene TRBJ1-3; no firm D call. V was trimmed by 8 bases and J by 0 bases, leaving 14 bases between them. This CDR3 has 15 amino acids. From germline, CDR1 is MRHNA and CDR2 SNTAGT. The CDR3 region is CASPSLRISGNTIYF. The CDR3 DNA sequence: TGTGCCAGCCCTTCTCTTAGGATCTCTGGAAACACCATATATTTT.

The sample holds one count of this clone. V gene TRBV29-1 combines with J gene TRBJ2-7; 8 positions agree with TRBD1. The ends lost 5 bases at V and 7 bases at J; junction bases unmatched: 10. The CDR3 has 13 residues. In germline, CDR1 is SQVTM, CDR2 ANQGSEA. CDR3 DNA sequence: TGCAGCGTTATCCGGACAGGGCGTAGGGAGCAGTACTTC. Encoded protein: CSVIRTGRREQYF.

This clone was seen only once. V is TRBV7-9 and J is TRBJ1-2; the match to TRBD1 covers 8 bases. Germline lookup yields CDR1 SEHNR and CDR2 FQNEAQ (reference sequence). The CDR3 is made up of 17 amino acids. The V and J ends lost 5 bases and 1 base, in that order; junction bases with no gene match: 12. The DNA for the CDR3 is TGTGCCAGCAGCATCTACCGGGCAGGGGGCCTTAACTATGGCTACACCTTC. The encoded protein is CASSIYRAGGLNYGYTF.

The J gene is TRBJ1-3, the V gene TRBV4-3; D is undetermined. The CDR3 covers 13 residues. V was cut by 0 bases and J by 7 bases, with 7 bases left in between. Germline CDR1 and CDR2: LGHNA and YSLEER. CDR3 amino acids: CASSQEGGNTIYF. The CDR3 nucleotides read TGCGCCAGCAGCCAAGAAGGAGGCAACACCATATATTTT.

The chain couples TRBV9 to TRBJ2-3, with 11 nucleotides matching TRBD2. With V trimmed by 0 bases and J by 4 bases, 1 base remained unmatched. CDR3 length equals 15 residues. Per germline, CDR1 SGDLS and CDR2 YYNGEE. Written as DNA, the CDR3 is TGTGCCAGCAGCGTAGGTAGCGGGGGGGCAGATACGCAGTATTTT. It is translated as CASSVGSGGADTQYF.

This chain links TRBV5-5 with TRBJ1-1; TRBD1 might be the D (5 bases). CDR1 SGHKS and CDR2 YYEKEE come from the germline V gene (reference sequence). The ends were cut back, 0 bases at V and 11 bases at J, with 17 bases in the middle. The CDR3 consists of 14 residues. The CDR3 loop is CASSLALYGTTAFF. The CDR3 bases are TGTGCCAGCAGCTTGGCCCTATACGGGACGACGGCTTTCTTT.

The rearrangement uses TRBV6-5 and TRBJ1-1, with 7 nucleotides matching TRBD1. V shed 6 bases and J 4 bases; nucleotides not matched to a gene: 5. This CDR3 region has 13 residues. Germline loops: CDR1 MNHEY, CDR2 SVGAGI. The CDR3 region is CASSKQGITEAFF. CDR3 sequence (DNA): TGTGCCAGCAGCAAACAGGGGATCACTGAAGCTTTCTTT.

CDR3 bases: TGTGCCAGCAGCTTAGATTACGCTGAAGCTTTCTTT. This gives the protein CASSLDYAEAFF. The V call is TRBV11-3, the J call TRBJ1-1; D ambiguous. Germline CDR1 and CDR2: SGHNT and YENEEA. This CDR3 comprises 12 residues. The V gene lost 0 bases and the J gene lost 6 bases, with 5 bases spanning the gap.